The 18 T cell receptor beta chains below come from one sample, sequenced in a study of blood T cell repertoires in COVID-19 (dated by TCRdb to about 2020). The library was made by the immunoSEQ multiplex PCR assay. The table comes from immuneACCESS by way of TCRdb, which keeps in-frame sequences with V and J called. Part of the clones is missing from these tables; in studies checked, under half for an unresolved V gene and the rest for unknown reasons. This sample comprises around 140,000 clones, around 87% of them detected only once. The ten largest clones take up 2.5% of the sample. The specimen was peripheral blood. The source is a man over 45 with active COVID-19.

The V call is TRBV5-4, the J call TRBJ1-2; tentative D call: TRBD1 (6 bases). Germline V gene sequence: CDR1 SGHNT, CDR2 YYREEE (reference sequence). The CDR3 is made up of 13 amino acids. Between the trimmed V and J ends, which lost 5 bases and 0 bases, there was a span of 8 bases. CDR3 sequence: CASRDRSNYGYTF. The CDR3 nucleotides read TGTGCCAGCAGGGACAGATCTAACTATGGCTACACCTTC.

The rearrangement links TRBV12-3 or TRBV12-4 to TRBJ2-4; D possibly corresponds to TRBD2 (5 bases). V dropped 3 bases and J dropped 9 bases, with 9 bases sitting between them. This CDR3 is 12 amino acids long. The CDR3 sequence is CASSFEGSIQYF. CDR3 nucleotides: TGTGCCAGCAGTTTTGAGGGTAGCATTCAGTACTTC.

This clone was seen a handful of times. This chain uses TRBV6-5 with TRBJ1-4, with 8 bases identical to TRBD1. Looked up from germline, CDR1 is MNHEY and CDR2 is SVGAGI. J was trimmed by 3 bases and V by 9 bases; bases with no gene match: 9. CDR3 length: 15 residues. In DNA, the CDR3 is TGTGCCAGTAGGAGGGGGGGACAGGCTAATGAAAAACTGTTTTTT. Its translation: CASRRGGQANEKLFF.

The chain uses TRBV19 and TRBJ2-4; the match to TRBD2 covers 8 bases. Germline CDR1 reads LNHDA; CDR2 reads SQIVND (reference sequence). The CDR3 runs to 19 residues. Germline trimming cut 5 bases from V and 5 bases from J; bases unmatched to any gene: 20. CDR3 sequence: CASSRGVVKTSAAQNIQYF. Written as DNA, the CDR3 is TGTGCCAGTAGTCGGGGGGTAGTAAAGACTAGCGCGGCGCAAAACATTCAGTACTTC.

V is TRBV12-3 or TRBV12-4 and J is TRBJ1-1; D remains unclear. Trimming removed 6 bases from V and 1 base from J, with 6 bases in between. The CDR3 is 12 residues long. DNA of the CDR3: TGTGCCAGCAGGCGTACGAACACTGAAGCTTTCTTT. This codes for CASRRTNTEAFF.

V gene TRBV19 combines with J gene TRBJ1-2; tentatively, D is TRBD1 (5 bases). Per germline, CDR1 LNHDA and CDR2 SQIVND (reference sequence). The CDR3 loop spans 15 amino acids. Deletions cut 6 bases from V and 7 bases from J, with 21 bases between. The CDR3 loop reads CASSPTRASPGGYTF. CDR3 DNA: TGTGCCAGTAGCCCAACCAGGGCCTCCCCGGGTGGCTACACCTTC.

V gene TRBV5-1 combines with J gene TRBJ2-3, with D maybe TRBD2 (6 bases). The germline V and J ends were trimmed by 0 bases and 1 base, with 9 bases remaining between them. Germline V gene data show CDR1 as SGHRS and CDR2 as YFSETQ. This CDR3 has 15 amino acids. The CDR3 DNA is TGCGCCAGCAGCTTGGAGGGAGGTCGCACAGATACGCAGTATTTT. Its translation is CASSLEGGRTDTQYF.

This chain links TRBV5-5 with TRBJ2-3, with D unclear. Trimming took off 5 bases at V and 0 bases at J, with 7 bases between the two ends. CDR3 size: 13 residues. Per the germline V gene, CDR1 is SGHKS and CDR2 is YYEKEE (reference sequence). CDR3 sequence: CASRRGSTDTQYF. For the CDR3, the DNA is TGTGCCAGCAGGCGAGGTAGCACAGATACGCAGTATTTT.

The J gene is TRBJ2-1, the V gene TRBV19; D uncertain. The CDR3 spans 15 residues. The germline CDR1 and CDR2 sequences are LNHDA and SQIVND (reference sequence). V shed 1 base and J shed 0 bases, with 7 bases lying between them. DNA of the CDR3: TGTGCCAGTAGTATAGCCCACAGCTCCTACAATGAGCAGTTCTTC. Its protein product is CASSIAHSSYNEQFF. Looking up the rest from reference TRBV19 and TRBJ2-1 gives the full variable domain: DGGITQSPKYLFRKEGQNVTLSCEQNLNHDAMYWYRQDPGQGLRLIYYSQIVNDFQKGDIAEGYSVSREKKESFPLTVTSAQKNPTAFYLCASSIAHSSYNEQFFGPGTRLTVL.

The genes are TRBV5-5 and TRBJ2-5; D gene unclear. The V end lost 0 bases, the J end lost 7 bases, and 13 bases lay between the germline ends. Germline V gives CDR1 SGHKS, CDR2 YYEKEE (reference sequence). The CDR3 totals 14 residues. The CDR3: CASSLGFLQRTQYF. CDR3 coding DNA: TGTGCCAGCAGCTTGGGGTTCCTCCAGCGGACCCAGTACTTC.

This chain links TRBV4-1 with TRBJ1-2, with TRBD1 identical over 10 bases. This CDR3 spans 16 amino acids. V lost 4 bases to trimming and J lost 4 bases; unmatched junction nucleotides: 9. Germline V gene sequence: CDR1 MGHRA, CDR2 YSYEKL. In DNA, the CDR3 is TGCGCCAGCAGCCCTAACGACAGGGGGCCCCTCTATGGCTACACCTTC. Amino acids: CASSPNDRGPLYGYTF.

This clone was counted a few times. V gene TRBV5-5 combines with J gene TRBJ1-6; D possibly corresponds to TRBD1 (5 bases). Trimming pared 4 bases from V and 7 bases from J, leaving 15 bases between. Per germline, CDR1 SGHKS and CDR2 YYEKEE (reference sequence). This CDR3 spans 15 amino acids. The CDR3: CASSLWGDLNSPLHF. Written as DNA, the CDR3 is TGTGCCAGCAGCCTCTGGGGGGACCTAAATTCACCCCTCCACTTT.

This clone was detected only once. The rearrangement links TRBV15 to TRBJ2-5, with TRBD2 matching 11 bases. Germline values: CDR1 LNHNV, CDR2 YYDKDF (reference sequence). This CDR3 has 16 amino acids. V lost 3 bases to trimming and J lost 2 bases; unmatched junction nucleotides: 5. The CDR3: CATSRDTSGRQETQYF. The CDR3 nucleotides read TGTGCCACCAGCAGGGATACTAGCGGGAGACAAGAGACCCAGTACTTC.

The rearrangement uses TRBV21-1 and TRBJ1-5; the table's D call of TRBD1 was not tested on the DNA. TRBV21-1 is noted as a pseudogene. This CDR3 spans 17 amino acids. The CDR3 DNA is TGTGCCAGCAGCAAAGCAGGGGACAAAGCTCGCAATCAGCCCCAGCATTTT. It yields the protein CASSKAGDKARNQPQHF.

As concerns this clone: This sample also contains other DNA sequences that code for the same CDR3. This chain joins TRBV5-4 and TRBJ2-1; 10 bases fit TRBD1. The CDR3 has 15 amino acids. From germline, CDR1 is SGHNT and CDR2 YYREEE (reference sequence). The junction had 4 bases not matched to a gene; V was cut back by 0 bases and J by 7 bases. CDR3 sequence: CASSLGQGAYNEQFF. CDR3 coding DNA: TGTGCCAGCAGCTTGGGACAGGGGGCGTATAATGAGCAGTTCTTC.

This rearrangement joins TRBV15 to TRBJ1-1; D gene ambiguous. V gave up 3 bases and J gave up 3 bases, with 14 bases separating them. The CDR3 spans 15 residues. Germline assignment: CDR1 LNHNV and CDR2 YYDKDF (reference sequence). This chain's CDR3 is CATSRALARDTEAFF. The CDR3, as DNA: TGTGCCACCAGCAGGGCGCTCGCCCGGGACACTGAAGCTTTCTTT.

The V and J genes are TRBV4-2 and TRBJ2-5; D is uncertain. Trimming cost V 5 bases and J 2 bases, with 9 bases left between them. The CDR3 has 13 residues. Germline V gene data show CDR1 as LGHNA and CDR2 as YNFKEQ. The CDR3 region has the DNA TGTGCCAGCAGCGCTCAGACTCAAGAGACCCAGTACTTC. This translates into CASSAQTQETQYF.

The chain carries TRBV29-1 and TRBJ2-7; perhaps TRBD1 as D (5 bases). The germline V gene encodes CDR1 SQVTM and CDR2 ANQGSEA. The CDR3 is made up of 13 amino acids. Trimming removed 7 bases from V and 1 base from J, with 14 bases in between. CDR3 residues: CSALPTGSYEQYF. CDR3 in DNA: TGCAGCGCCTTGCCCACAGGATCCTACGAGCAGTACTTC.